The 14 T cell receptor beta chains below come from one sample, sequenced in a study of OX40 agonist ivuxolimab in advanced cancers. The protocol was immunoSEQ multiplex PCR, while the TCRdb copy is restricted to in-frame clones and leaves out a portion. This repertoire shows under 85,000 clones, roughly 90% found once; its top ten account for 2.5% to 3%. Material: CD4+ or CD8+ T cells sorted from blood, obtained in a trial of the OX40 agonist ivuxolimab. The receptor set was obtained from an adult with an advanced solid tumor such as melanoma, head and neck, liver or kidney cancer.

Concerning this clone itself: One end of the junction varies from germline; a read error may be responsible. As DNA, the CDR3 is TGCGCCAGCAGCCAACCGCTTATCAACACTGAAGCTTTCTTT. It translates to CASSQPLINTEAFF. This chain links TRBV5-5 with TRBJ1-1, with no clear D. The length of the CDR3 is 14 residues. Germline CDR1 is SGHKS and CDR2 is YYEKEE (reference sequence).

The V gene is TRBV30, the J gene TRBJ2-2, with D perhaps matching TRBD1 or TRBD2 (5 bases each). Trimming took off 8 bases at V and 5 bases at J, with 21 bases between the two ends. This CDR3 has 15 amino acids. From germline, CDR1 is GTSNPN and CDR2 SVGIG (reference sequence). CDR3 nucleotides: TGTGCCAGATCCGGGACGTTGATTGGGACCGGGGAGCTGTTTTTT. It translates to CARSGTLIGTGELFF.

This chain uses TRBV9 with TRBJ2-2, with D possibly being TRBD1 (5 bases). Trimming removed 0 bases at V and 3 bases at J, with 9 bases between. The V gene's germline CDR1 is SGDLS and CDR2 YYNGEE. The CDR3 spans 15 residues. CDR3 nucleotides: TGTGCCAGCAGCGTAGTCGGCAGGGACACCGGGGAGCTGTTTTTT. Its translation: CASSVVGRDTGELFF.

The gene calls are TRBV7-2 and TRBJ1-2, with 9 bases matching TRBD1. Per the germline V gene, CDR1 is SGHTA and CDR2 is FQGNSA. Trimming took 5 bases from V and 4 from J; bases not matched to a gene: 5. The CDR3 has 14 amino acids. The CDR3 reads CASSTGTGIYGYTF. The CDR3 DNA is TGTGCCAGCAGCACCGGGACAGGGATCTATGGCTACACCTTC.

The chain combines TRBV28 with TRBJ1-1; 7 bases fit TRBD1. CDR1 and CDR2 from the germline V gene are MDHEN and SYDVKM. V shed 5 bases, J shed 0 bases, and the junction held 12 bases outside the gene matches. CDR3 length equals 17 residues. Here the CDR3 reads CASSPAGGASMNTEAFF. CDR3 DNA sequence: TGTGCCAGCAGTCCCGCAGGGGGAGCGAGCATGAACACTGAAGCTTTCTTT. Full variable domain (rest looked up from reference TRBV28 and TRBJ1-1): DVKVTQSSRYLVKRTGEKVFLECVQDMDHENMFWYRQDPGLGLRLIYFSYDVKMKEKGDIPEGYSVSREKKERFSLILESASTNQTSMYLCASSPAGGASMNTEAFFGQGTRLTVV.

The DNA of the CDR3 is TGTGCCAGCAGCTTGATAGGGAGCTCCTACGAGCAGTACTTC. Its protein product is CASSLIGSSYEQYF. The J gene is TRBJ2-7, the V gene TRBV5-4; D perhaps matches TRBD2 (5 bases). Trimming took off 1 base at V and 0 bases at J, with 8 bases between the two ends. The germline V gene encodes CDR1 SGHNT and CDR2 YYREEE (reference sequence). The CDR3 covers 14 residues.

The chain has TRBV4-2 and TRBJ1-3, with D perhaps TRBD1 (6 bases). CDR1 and CDR2 (germline): LGHNA, YNFKEQ. The CDR3 contains 16 residues. The V and J ends lost 3 bases and 0 bases respectively, with 12 bases between them. Here the CDR3 reads CASSHPGQSSGNTIYF. The CDR3 nucleotides read TGTGCCAGCAGCCACCCCGGACAGAGCTCTGGAAACACCATATATTTT.

The gene calls are TRBV29-1 and TRBJ2-5; TRBD1 matches at 7 bases. Trimming cost V 6 bases and J 5 bases; bases outside gene matches: 9. From germline, CDR1 is SQVTM and CDR2 ANQGSEA. The CDR3 runs to 13 residues. CDR3 amino acids: CSVEIGGAETQYF. The CDR3, as DNA: TGCAGCGTGGAAATAGGGGGCGCGGAGACCCAGTACTTC.

The V gene is TRBV6-1, the J gene TRBJ2-1; no definite D call. CDR1 and CDR2 (germline): MNHNS, SASEGT. This CDR3 contains 14 residues. Trimming shortened V by 6 bases and J by 1 base, and 10 bases separated the two germline ends. The CDR3 is CASRQRVSYNEQFF. The CDR3 region has the DNA TGTGCCAGCAGACAAAGAGTTTCCTACAATGAGCAGTTCTTC.

The chain joins TRBV28 to TRBJ2-4; D is perhaps TRBD1 (6 bases). This CDR3 region has 14 residues. Per germline, CDR1 MDHEN and CDR2 SYDVKM. V gave up 6 bases and J gave up 2 bases, with 11 bases separating them. The DNA for the CDR3 is TGTGCCAGCAGCCTCACAGGGTCCAAAAACATTCAGTACTTC. It translates to CASSLTGSKNIQYF. The full variable domain, in which reference TRBV28 and TRBJ2-4 provide the parts outside the CDR3, is DVKVTQSSRYLVKRTGEKVFLECVQDMDHENMFWYRQDPGLGLRLIYFSYDVKMKEKGDIPEGYSVSREKKERFSLILESASTNQTSMYLCASSLTGSKNIQYFGAGTRLSVL.

The chain links TRBV7-9 to TRBJ1-2; 7 bases match TRBD1. V lost 1 base and J lost 4; bases outside the gene matches: 15. Per germline, CDR1 SEHNR and CDR2 FQNEAQ (reference sequence). This CDR3 is built from 18 residues. The CDR3 reads CASSLGGEQGPNLYGYTF. The CDR3 DNA reads TGTGCCAGCAGCTTAGGAGGAGAACAGGGGCCAAATCTCTATGGCTACACCTTC.

Details on this clone: The junction departs from the called germline gene at one end, perhaps through a read error. The chain has TRBV4-2 and TRBJ2-1; perhaps TRBD1 as D (5 bases). Germline-derived CDR1 and CDR2 are LGHNA and YNFKEQ. The CDR3 length is 13 residues. CDR3 sequence reads: CASSQEGVASAIF. DNA of the CDR3: TGTGCCAGCAGCCAAGAAGGGGTCGCCTCCGCGATCTTC.

The chain uses TRBV2 and TRBJ2-3, with 9 bases fitting TRBD1. The J segment lost 3 bases and the V segment lost 7 bases, leaving 8 bases of the junction unmatched. The V gene's germline CDR1 is SNHLY and CDR2 FYNNEI. CDR3 size: 15 residues. CDR3 loop: CASTLGQGRTDTQYF. The CDR3 region has the DNA TGTGCCAGCACCCTGGGACAGGGCCGGACAGATACGCAGTATTTT.

This clone was detected only a few times. This sequence joins TRBV10-3 and TRBJ1-1; D is perhaps TRBD1 (5 bases). Germline assignment: CDR1 ENHRY and CDR2 SYGVKD. V gave up 4 bases and J gave up 1 base, with 7 bases separating them. The CDR3 has 13 amino acids. CDR3 sequence: CAISAGGNTEAFF. The CDR3 nucleotides are TGTGCCATCAGTGCTGGGGGGAACACTGAAGCTTTCTTT.